Included here is one T cell receptor (beta chain) sequence, with context. Per the original data handling: Amplification with reference gene primers provided the estimates of nucleated cell counts. Libraries were prepared by immunoSEQ multiplex PCR; TCRdb keeps only in-frame clonotypes and omits some of them. Clonal size and the V and J genes are those of that table, whereas D and trimming came from the DNA. The sample carries approximately 230,000 clones, about 85% recorded once. The V gene lost 3 bases and the J gene lost 8 bases, with 13 bases spanning the gap. The CDR3 has 13 residues. CDR1 is KGHSH, CDR2 LQKENI, per germline. This specimen belongs to a study of blood T cell repertoires in COVID-19. On the study more broadly: Researchers got acute and convalescent COVID-19 samples from the United States, Italy and Spain. From T cells, B-cell-depleted T cells, or PBMCs came the material, which was cDNA or gDNA.

Sequenced input: peripheral blood. The sequence was obtained from a man in his late teens or twenties with active or convalescent COVID-19. The chain recombines TRBV18 with TRBJ1-2; no clear D. In DNA form, the CDR3 reads TGTGCCAGCTCACCGAGGGCGGTGGAGGGCTACACCTTC. Translation: CASSPRAVEGYTF.